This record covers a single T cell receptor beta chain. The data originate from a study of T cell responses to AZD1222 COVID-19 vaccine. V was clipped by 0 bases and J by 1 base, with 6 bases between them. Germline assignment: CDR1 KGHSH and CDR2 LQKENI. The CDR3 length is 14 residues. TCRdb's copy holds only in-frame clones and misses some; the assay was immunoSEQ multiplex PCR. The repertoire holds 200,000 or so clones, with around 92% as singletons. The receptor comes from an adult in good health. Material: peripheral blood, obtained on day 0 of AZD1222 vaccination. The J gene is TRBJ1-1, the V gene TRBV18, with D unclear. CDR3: CASSPPTANTEAFF. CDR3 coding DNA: TGTGCCAGCTCACCACCCACGGCGAACACTGAAGCTTTCTTT.